This T cell receptor (beta chain) was retrieved from a study of T cell responses to AZD1222 COVID-19 vaccine. Regarding the study as a whole: Increased Spike-specific TCR breadth and depth were observed after two AZD1222 doses.

On this clone: Its antigen is unidentified.

Sequencing used immunoSEQ multiplex PCR; TCRdb keeps in-frame clones, though not all of them. The sample yields 150,000 to 200,000 clones, about nine tenths seen once. Per germline, CDR1 SGDLS and CDR2 YYNGEE. V was clipped by 0 bases and J by 8 bases; unmatched bases: 8. This CDR3 is 15 amino acids long. Sequenced here: peripheral blood, sampled on day 0 of AZD1222 vaccination. The chain is built from TRBV9 and TRBJ2-1; 7 positions agree with TRBD2. The clonotype originates from an adult in good health. The DNA for the CDR3 is TGTGCCAGCAGCGTAGACCCAGCGGGGAGGGATGAGCAGTTCTTC. Translating it yields CASSVDPAGRDEQFF. The full variable domain, its missing parts supplied by reference TRBV9 and TRBJ2-1, is DSGVTQTPKHLITATGQRVTLRCSPRSGDLSVYWYQQSLDQGLQFLIQYYNGEERAKGNILERFSAQQFPDLHSELNLSSLELGDSALYFCASSVDPAGRDEQFFGPGTRLTVL.